This T cell receptor (beta chain) was captured by sequencing in a study of T-cell reconstitution after alpha-beta-depleted transplantation in children. Study outcomes and limitations: Among T cells one year after transplant, newly produced cells accounted for most counts and diversity.

This CDR3 comprises 13 residues. Trimming removed 2 bases at V and 4 bases at J, with 7 bases between. Germline values: CDR1 ENHRY, CDR2 SYGVKD. Library preparation (for TCRbeta) was performed with unique molecular identifiers. TCRdb processed the PCR reads anew with MiXCR; each CDR3 protein has one entry. Of approximately 500,000 distinct CDR3 sequences in the sample, about 11% were seen once. This clonotype was counted ten times or more. What it binds is unknown. The specimen was PBMCs, collected before TCRalphabeta/CD19-depleted stem cell transplant. The sequence was collected from a child aged 2-15 years with inherited bone marrow failure, due to receive a stem cell transplant. The chain is built from TRBV10-3 and TRBJ2-3; D not certain. CDR3 protein: CAISEGASDTQYF. Here the CDR3 DNA reads TGTGCCATCAGTGAGGGAGCGTCAGATACGCAGTATTTT.